The entry that follows covers one T cell receptor beta chain sequence. The antigen remains undetermined. The germline gene is not matched at one end of the junction; a read error may be the cause. This entry comes from a study of cytomegalovirus exposure and HLA in healthy donors. Background on the study: Prior work identified 120 million or so unique TCR beta sequences in about 179 million T cells.

Study findings and constraints: It has been reported that TCR beta sequences accurately predicted the HLA-A and HLA-B alleles of most subjects. Likely technical artifact: a cluster of highly shared sequence variants. About 87% or about 30% of the time was how often most TCR beta V segments were productive, according to an earlier analysis.

PCR was performed using 60 Vbeta and 13 Jbeta primers. Data came from immunoSEQ multiplex PCR; TCRdb stores just in-frame clones and leaves some out. The data show about 160,000 clones, approximately 71% seen once. The TCR originated in a woman in her late teens or twenties in good health and CMV-seropositive. Sequencing was carried out using PBMCs.

CDR3 region: CASSQGDRVFF. The CDR3 nucleotides read TGCGCCAGCAGCCAAGGGGACAGGGTGTTCTTC. The chain joins TRBV4-1 to TRBJ1-2; the match to TRBD1 covers 9 bases. CDR3 length: 11 residues. CDR1 is MGHRA, CDR2 YSYEKL, per germline.